Listed below are T cell receptor beta chains from one sample, sequenced in a study of cytomegalovirus exposure and HLA in healthy donors. The protocol was immunoSEQ multiplex PCR, while the TCRdb copy is restricted to in-frame clones and leaves out a portion. The table lists 100,000 to 150,000 clones, 74% of them singletons, with approximately 5.4% in the top ten. The specimen sequenced was PBMCs. The receptors originated from a woman aged 50 to 60 in good health and CMV-seropositive. The CDR3 runs from the conserved cysteine through the conserved F or W. Fields, in order: D gene, J gene, clone size, V gene, CDR3 protein, CDR3 DNA. The D gene is left open where the match is weak. Size tells how often a clone was seen (once, few, many) or the class of an expanded clone, and some rows leave it out.

d_call: .
j_call: TRBJ2-7
clone_size: .
v_call: TRBV4-1
cdr3_aa: CASSQDTERSEQYF
cdr3_nt: TGTGCCAGCAGCCAAGATACGGAGCGATCCGAGCAGTACTTC

d_call: .
j_call: TRBJ1-1
clone_size: .
v_call: TRBV18
cdr3_aa: CASSPGGAGTEAFF
cdr3_nt: TGTGCCAGCTCACCGGGGGGGGCGGGAACTGAAGCTTTCTTT

d_call: .
j_call: TRBJ2-7
clone_size: .
v_call: TRBV29-1
cdr3_aa: CSVVANSYEQYF
cdr3_nt: TGCAGCGTTGTGGCAAATTCCTACGAGCAGTACTTC

d_call: .
j_call: TRBJ1-1
clone_size: .
v_call: TRBV18
cdr3_aa: CASLQNDMNTEAFF
cdr3_nt: TGTGCCAGCCTGCAGAACGACATGAACACTGAAGCTTTCTTT

d_call: TRBD1
j_call: TRBJ2-7
clone_size: .
v_call: TRBV7-2
cdr3_aa: CASTRDRGRYEQYF
cdr3_nt: TGTGCCAGCACCAGGGACAGGGGGAGATACGAGCAGTACTTC

d_call: TRBD2
j_call: TRBJ2-5
clone_size: .
v_call: TRBV7-8
cdr3_aa: CASSLTGLAKTQYF
cdr3_nt: TGTGCCAGCAGCTTAACGGGACTAGCAAAGACCCAGTACTTC

d_call: .
j_call: TRBJ1-5
clone_size: .
v_call: TRBV19
cdr3_aa: CASKDTYLSNQPQHF
cdr3_nt: TGTGCCAGTAAGGACACTTACCTCAGCAATCAGCCCCAGCATTTT

d_call: .
j_call: TRBJ2-5
clone_size: .
v_call: TRBV7-2
cdr3_aa: CASSPGAGGRTQYF
cdr3_nt: TGTGCCAGCAGCCCCGGTGCAGGAGGAAGGACCCAGTACTTC

d_call: .
j_call: TRBJ2-3
clone_size: .
v_call: TRBV11-2
cdr3_aa: CASSFSRAPHTQYF
cdr3_nt: TGTGCCAGCAGCTTTTCCAGAGCGCCTCATACGCAGTATTTT

d_call: TRBD2
j_call: TRBJ2-3
clone_size: .
v_call: TRBV6-6
cdr3_aa: CASNPLRGGADTQYF
cdr3_nt: TGTGCCAGCAATCCCCTCCGGGGGGGCGCAGATACGCAGTATTTT

d_call: .
j_call: TRBJ1-1
clone_size: .
v_call: TRBV18
cdr3_aa: CASSPNLNTEAFF
cdr3_nt: TGTGCCAGCTCCCCCAATCTGAACACTGAAGCTTTCTTT

d_call: TRBD1
j_call: TRBJ1-1
clone_size: .
v_call: TRBV7-2
cdr3_aa: CASSPRTGLTEAFF
cdr3_nt: TGTGCCAGCAGCCCTCGGACAGGTCTAACTGAAGCTTTCTTT

d_call: .
j_call: TRBJ1-4
clone_size: .
v_call: TRBV10-1
cdr3_aa: CASSESNRVGEKLFF
cdr3_nt: TGCGCCAGCAGTGAGTCCAACAGGGTCGGTGAAAAACTGTTTTTT

d_call: .
j_call: TRBJ1-1
clone_size: .
v_call: TRBV5-4
cdr3_aa: CASRLQGTEAFF
cdr3_nt: TGTGCCAGCAGACTCCAGGGAACTGAAGCTTTCTTT

d_call: TRBD1
j_call: TRBJ2-4
clone_size: .
v_call: TRBV5-1
cdr3_aa: CASSLETGLKNIQYF
cdr3_nt: TGCGCCAGCAGCTTGGAGACAGGGCTTAAAAACATTCAGTACTTC

d_call: TRBD1
j_call: TRBJ2-2
clone_size: .
v_call: TRBV5-1
cdr3_aa: CASSWPDRGNTGELFF
cdr3_nt: TGCGCCAGCAGCTGGCCAGACAGGGGCAACACCGGGGAGCTGTTTTTT

d_call: .
j_call: TRBJ2-3
clone_size: .
v_call: TRBV19
cdr3_aa: CAARRGGGDTQYF
cdr3_nt: TGTGCCGCCCGAAGGGGGGGCGGAGATACGCAGTATTTT

d_call: TRBD1
j_call: TRBJ2-5
clone_size: .
v_call: TRBV7-2
cdr3_aa: CASSAGTGRQETQYF
cdr3_nt: TGTGCCAGCAGCGCCGGGACAGGGAGACAAGAGACCCAGTACTTC

d_call: TRBD2
j_call: TRBJ2-1
clone_size: .
v_call: TRBV10-3
cdr3_aa: CAAWGLGRGDEQFF
cdr3_nt: TGTGCCGCCTGGGGACTGGGGCGGGGGGATGAGCAGTTCTTC

d_call: .
j_call: TRBJ1-5
clone_size: .
v_call: TRBV6-6
cdr3_aa: CASSYIDRPNQPQHF
cdr3_nt: TGTGCCAGCAGTTACATCGACAGGCCCAATCAGCCCCAGCATTTT

d_call: TRBD2
j_call: TRBJ2-3
clone_size: .
v_call: TRBV5-4
cdr3_aa: CASSSRLAGSTDTQYF
cdr3_nt: TGTGCCAGCAGCTCTAGACTAGCGGGGAGCACAGATACGCAGTATTTT

d_call: TRBD1
j_call: TRBJ1-2
clone_size: .
v_call: TRBV15
cdr3_aa: CATSRGDRGTSYTF
cdr3_nt: TGTGCCACCAGCAGAGGGGACAGGGGTACTAGCTACACCTTC

d_call: TRBD1
j_call: TRBJ2-1
clone_size: .
v_call: TRBV6-5
cdr3_aa: CARGQATYNEQFF
cdr3_nt: TGTGCCCGTGGACAGGCCACCTACAATGAGCAGTTCTTC

d_call: .
j_call: TRBJ1-4
clone_size: .
v_call: TRBV30
cdr3_aa: CAWSARQGGKKLFF
cdr3_nt: TGTGCCTGGAGTGCGAGGCAGGGTGGGAAAAAACTGTTTTTT

d_call: TRBD1
j_call: TRBJ1-1
clone_size: .
v_call: TRBV7-2
cdr3_aa: CASSRETGVGTEAFF
cdr3_nt: TGTGCCAGCAGCCGTGAGACAGGGGTGGGCACTGAAGCTTTCTTT

d_call: .
j_call: TRBJ2-7
clone_size: .
v_call: TRBV6-1
cdr3_aa: CASSGERRRRRDNSYEQYF
cdr3_nt: TGTGCCAGCAGTGGAGAAAGAAGAAGAAGAAGGGACAACTCCTACGAGCAGTACTTC

d_call: .
j_call: TRBJ1-1
clone_size: .
v_call: TRBV11-1
cdr3_aa: CASSLAGGVAEAFF
cdr3_nt: TGTGCCAGCAGCTTAGCCGGGGGGGTAGCTGAAGCTTTCTTT

d_call: TRBD2
j_call: TRBJ2-3
clone_size: .
v_call: TRBV4-2
cdr3_aa: CASSSTSGFTDTQYF
cdr3_nt: TGTGCCAGCAGCTCCACTAGCGGTTTCACAGATACGCAGTATTTT

d_call: TRBD1
j_call: TRBJ1-2
clone_size: .
v_call: TRBV19
cdr3_aa: CASSPRTGGYTF
cdr3_nt: TGTGCCAGTAGTCCCCGGACAGGGGGCTACACCTTC

d_call: .
j_call: TRBJ2-1
clone_size: .
v_call: TRBV6-4
cdr3_aa: CASSAHVGGPGYNEQFF
cdr3_nt: TGTGCCAGCAGTGCCCATGTGGGGGGGCCTGGCTACAATGAGCAGTTCTTC

d_call: .
j_call: TRBJ2-5
clone_size: .
v_call: TRBV18
cdr3_aa: CASSPNPSRETQYF
cdr3_nt: TGTGCCAGCTCACCAAACCCTAGCAGGGAGACCCAGTACTTC

d_call: TRBD1
j_call: TRBJ1-1
clone_size: .
v_call: TRBV5-8
cdr3_aa: CASSRDRNTEAFF
cdr3_nt: TGTGCCAGCAGCCGGGACAGAAACACTGAAGCTTTCTTT

d_call: TRBD2
j_call: TRBJ2-1
clone_size: few
v_call: TRBV6-4
cdr3_aa: CASSDTSGGANEQFF
cdr3_nt: TGTGCCAGCAGTGACACTAGCGGGGGGGCCAATGAGCAGTTCTTC

d_call: .
j_call: TRBJ1-5
clone_size: .
v_call: TRBV19
cdr3_aa: CATSTENQPQHF
cdr3_nt: TGTGCCACTTCGACTGAAAATCAGCCCCAGCATTTT

d_call: .
j_call: TRBJ2-5
clone_size: .
v_call: TRBV6-5
cdr3_aa: CASSYSIQGETQYF
cdr3_nt: TGTGCCAGCAGTTACTCAATACAGGGTGAGACCCAGTACTTC

d_call: .
j_call: TRBJ2-2
clone_size: .
v_call: TRBV5-8
cdr3_aa: CASSLFAGTNTGELFF
cdr3_nt: TGTGCCAGCAGCTTGTTCGCGGGGACGAACACCGGGGAGCTGTTTTTT

d_call: .
j_call: TRBJ1-2
clone_size: .
v_call: TRBV4-1
cdr3_aa: CASSSEGDGYTF
cdr3_nt: TGCGCCAGCAGCAGCGAGGGGGATGGCTACACCTTC

d_call: TRBD2
j_call: TRBJ2-7
clone_size: .
v_call: TRBV5-4
cdr3_aa: CASTMGGTSYEQYF
cdr3_nt: TGTGCCAGCACCATGGGGGGGACCTCCTACGAGCAGTACTTC

d_call: .
j_call: TRBJ1-5
clone_size: .
v_call: TRBV7-2
cdr3_aa: CASSPPDWSQPQHF
cdr3_nt: TGTGCCAGCAGCCCTCCCGACTGGAGTCAGCCCCAGCATTTT

d_call: .
j_call: TRBJ2-5
clone_size: .
v_call: TRBV7-2
cdr3_aa: CASSLSHQETQYF
cdr3_nt: TGTGCCAGCAGCCTCAGTCACCAAGAGACCCAGTACTTC

d_call: .
j_call: TRBJ2-2
clone_size: .
v_call: TRBV19
cdr3_aa: CASSNPAPLANTGELFF
cdr3_nt: TGTGCCAGTAGTAATCCGGCCCCCCTAGCGAACACCGGGGAGCTGTTTTTT

d_call: TRBD1
j_call: TRBJ1-3
clone_size: .
v_call: TRBV10-3
cdr3_aa: CAMTGAGNTIYF
cdr3_nt: TGTGCCATGACAGGGGCTGGAAACACCATATATTTT

d_call: .
j_call: TRBJ1-3
clone_size: .
v_call: TRBV4-2
cdr3_aa: CASSQGTGPSGNTIYF
cdr3_nt: TGTGCCAGCAGCCAAGGTACAGGGCCCTCTGGAAACACCATATATTTT

d_call: .
j_call: TRBJ2-4
clone_size: .
v_call: TRBV4-3
cdr3_aa: CASSQEPRRDIQYF
cdr3_nt: TGCGCCAGCAGCCAAGAGCCGAGGCGGGACATTCAGTACTTC

d_call: TRBD1
j_call: TRBJ2-3
clone_size: .
v_call: TRBV29-1
cdr3_aa: CSVRPGQGAIDTQYF
cdr3_nt: TGCAGCGTGAGACCGGGACAGGGGGCTATAGATACGCAGTATTTT

d_call: .
j_call: TRBJ2-1
clone_size: .
v_call: TRBV11-3
cdr3_aa: CASSSLTRFNEQFF
cdr3_nt: TGTGCCAGCAGCTCCCTAACGCGGTTTAATGAGCAGTTCTTC

d_call: TRBD2
j_call: TRBJ2-1
clone_size: .
v_call: TRBV6-4
cdr3_aa: CASMSAWGLAGLTYNEQFF
cdr3_nt: TGTGCCAGCATGAGCGCCTGGGGCCTAGCGGGGCTAACCTACAATGAGCAGTTCTTC

d_call: .
j_call: TRBJ2-7
clone_size: few
v_call: TRBV15
cdr3_aa: CATSRERAGAYEQYF
cdr3_nt: TGTGCCACCAGCAGAGAGAGGGCAGGGGCCTACGAGCAGTACTTC

d_call: TRBD1
j_call: TRBJ1-4
clone_size: .
v_call: TRBV4-2
cdr3_aa: CASSDDRVGNEKLFF
cdr3_nt: TGTGCCAGCAGCGACGACAGGGTCGGTAATGAAAAACTGTTTTTT

d_call: .
j_call: TRBJ2-5
clone_size: .
v_call: TRBV11-3
cdr3_aa: CASSSGEETQYF
cdr3_nt: TGTGCCAGCAGCTCCGGGGAAGAGACCCAGTACTTC

d_call: TRBD1
j_call: TRBJ2-7
clone_size: .
v_call: TRBV4-1
cdr3_aa: CASSQRDRADYEQYF
cdr3_nt: TGCGCCAGCAGCCAAAGGGACAGGGCGGACTACGAGCAGTACTTC

d_call: TRBD2
j_call: TRBJ2-1
clone_size: .
v_call: TRBV18
cdr3_aa: CASSPPAGGANNEQFF
cdr3_nt: TGTGCCAGCTCACCACCGGCGGGGGGCGCGAATAATGAGCAGTTCTTC

d_call: TRBD1
j_call: TRBJ2-1
clone_size: .
v_call: TRBV7-7
cdr3_aa: CASSSYPGQGYNEQFF
cdr3_nt: TGTGCTAGCAGCTCCTATCCGGGACAGGGGTACAATGAGCAGTTCTTC

d_call: TRBD2
j_call: TRBJ2-3
clone_size: .
v_call: TRBV5-4
cdr3_aa: CASSFRGGQIDTQYF
cdr3_nt: TGTGCCAGCAGCTTCCGGGGGGGCCAAATAGATACGCAGTATTTT

d_call: .
j_call: TRBJ2-5
clone_size: .
v_call: TRBV7-9
cdr3_aa: CASRPKLRVGETQYF
cdr3_nt: TGTGCCAGCAGACCTAAGCTCCGAGTCGGAGAGACCCAGTACTTC

d_call: .
j_call: TRBJ1-5
clone_size: .
v_call: TRBV7-8
cdr3_aa: CASSSFGRQVGPQHF
cdr3_nt: TGTGCCAGCAGCTCATTTGGACGACAGGTTGGGCCCCAGCATTTT

d_call: .
j_call: TRBJ1-3
clone_size: .
v_call: TRBV6-6
cdr3_aa: CASRPTHNSGNTIYF
cdr3_nt: TGTGCCAGCAGACCGACACATAACTCTGGAAACACCATATATTTT

d_call: .
j_call: TRBJ2-7
clone_size: .
v_call: TRBV9
cdr3_aa: CASSVEDRRQDEQYF
cdr3_nt: TGTGCCAGCAGCGTAGAAGACCGTCGCCAGGACGAGCAGTACTTC

d_call: .
j_call: TRBJ2-2
clone_size: .
v_call: TRBV28
cdr3_aa: CASSFFRGWMETGELFF
cdr3_nt: TGTGCCAGCAGTTTCTTTAGAGGGTGGATGGAGACCGGGGAGCTGTTTTTT

d_call: .
j_call: TRBJ1-1
clone_size: .
v_call: TRBV7-2
cdr3_aa: CASSLGQTYTEAFF
cdr3_nt: TGTGCCAGCAGCTTAGGACAGACTTACACTGAAGCTTTCTTT